Shown below are 10 T cell receptor beta chains from a single sample sequenced in a study of blood T cells in healthy people across ages. Primers used in a second PCR of about 7 to 12 cycles were a sample-barcoded 5' primer and a J-beta primer mix. One entry per CDR3 protein results from TCRdb running MiXCR on the 5' RACE reads. The table records some 900,000 distinct CDR3 sequences, around 46% of them present only once. The sequencing sample was made of blood. These receptors were taken from a man between 25 and 39 years old in good health.

J is TRBJ1-2 and V is TRBV27; the match to TRBD1 covers 7 bases. With 6 bases clipped from V and 4 bases from J, the junction kept 14 bases outside the gene matches. CDR3 length: 16 residues. Germline lookup yields CDR1 MNHEY and CDR2 SMNVEV (reference sequence). CDR3 bases: TGTGCCAGCAGCCTTATACCGACAGGGCAGGTCTATGGCTACACCTTC. This codes for CASSLIPTGQVYGYTF.

Here the CDR3 reads CASSQGGVAYNEQFF. CDR3 nucleotide sequence: TGTGCCAGCAGCCAAGGGGGGGTGGCCTACAATGAGCAGTTCTTC. This sequence joins TRBV14 and TRBJ2-1, with D possibly TRBD2 on 6 matching bases. V lost 1 base, J lost 2 bases, and 9 bases lay in between. Germline CDR1 and CDR2: SGHDN and FVKESK. There are 15 residues in the CDR3.

This chain links TRBV27 with TRBJ1-1, with 8 bases fitting TRBD1. Looked up from germline, CDR1 is MNHEY and CDR2 is SMNVEV (reference sequence). The CDR3 is 15 amino acids. The V and J ends lost 6 bases and 10 bases, in that order; junction bases with no gene match: 16. Written as DNA, the CDR3 is TGTGCCAGCAGAAAAACCCCGGACAGGGAGGGTGGAGCTTTCTTT. Amino acids: CASRKTPDREGGAFF.

The chain joins TRBV5-1 to TRBJ2-7; D not resolved. The ends were cut back, 1 base at V and 3 bases at J, with 14 bases in the middle. This CDR3 is 15 amino acids long. Germline loops: CDR1 SGHRS, CDR2 YFSETQ. In DNA form, the CDR3 reads TGCGCCAGCAGCTTGAGTGGGCCCCCCCTCTACGAGCAGTACTTC. Protein: CASSLSGPPLYEQYF.

The table lists this clonotype with a few counts. The chain carries TRBV6-5 and TRBJ1-4; D unresolved. The CDR3 has 14 residues. From germline, CDR1 is MNHEY and CDR2 SVGAGI. V shed 3 bases and J shed 7 bases, with 12 bases lying between them. This CDR3 reads CASSYQLESEKLFF. DNA of the CDR3: TGTGCCAGCAGTTATCAGCTAGAGAGTGAAAAACTGTTTTTT.

The V and J genes are TRBV5-8 and TRBJ2-5; 8 positions match TRBD1. The germline gives CDR1 SGHTS, CDR2 YDEGEE. Trimming cost V 2 bases and J 7 bases; bases outside gene matches: 10. The CDR3 is 15 residues long. The CDR3 loop is CASSFLTGALRTQYF. CDR3 bases: TGTGCCAGCAGCTTCTTGACAGGGGCCCTGAGGACCCAGTACTTC. Based on the CDR3 plus reference TRBV5-8 and TRBJ2-5, the full variable domain is EAGVTQSPTHLIKTRGQQATLRCSPISGHTSVYWYQQALGLGLQFLLWYDEGEERNRGNFPPRFSGRQFPNYSSELNVNALELEDSALYLCASSFLTGALRTQYFGPGTRLLVL.

This clonotype appeared once. The V call is TRBV12-3 or TRBV12-4, the J call TRBJ1-5; 8 bases map to TRBD1. CDR3 length: 17 residues. Trimming cost V 1 base and J 2 bases; bases outside gene matches: 7. The CDR3 DNA sequence: TGTGCCAGCAGTTTAGGGGACAGGAACATGGGCAATCAGCCCCAGCATTTT. Its translation: CASSLGDRNMGNQPQHF.

This clonotype occurred a few times. The chain links TRBV7-8 to TRBJ2-7; 7 bases agree with TRBD1. The CDR3 spans 16 residues. Germline V gene lookup returns CDR1 SGHVS and CDR2 FQNEAQ. J lost 0 bases, V lost 5 bases, and 10 bases had no gene match. The CDR3 sequence: CASSTFGTAVSYEQYF. Written as DNA, the CDR3 is TGTGCCAGCAGCACCTTCGGGACAGCAGTCTCCTACGAGCAGTACTTC.

This clonotype was observed a handful of times. The chain joins TRBV7-2 to TRBJ2-7, with D unclear. The V gene lost 2 bases and the J gene lost 5 bases, with 10 bases spanning the gap. The CDR3 has 13 amino acids. CDR1 and CDR2 (germline): SGHTA, FQGNSA. CDR3 sequence: CASSLMVVDEQYF. The CDR3 DNA sequence: TGTGCCAGCAGCTTAATGGTAGTAGACGAGCAGTACTTC.

The chain employs TRBV20-1 and TRBJ2-1; D not certain. V was clipped by 3 bases and J by 9 bases, with 15 bases between them. CDR3 length: 13 residues. Germline V gene sequence: CDR1 DFQATT, CDR2 SNEGSKA (reference sequence). CDR3 loop: CSASQARIGEQFF. The CDR3 nucleotides read TGCAGTGCTAGTCAAGCGAGGATTGGTGAGCAGTTCTTC.